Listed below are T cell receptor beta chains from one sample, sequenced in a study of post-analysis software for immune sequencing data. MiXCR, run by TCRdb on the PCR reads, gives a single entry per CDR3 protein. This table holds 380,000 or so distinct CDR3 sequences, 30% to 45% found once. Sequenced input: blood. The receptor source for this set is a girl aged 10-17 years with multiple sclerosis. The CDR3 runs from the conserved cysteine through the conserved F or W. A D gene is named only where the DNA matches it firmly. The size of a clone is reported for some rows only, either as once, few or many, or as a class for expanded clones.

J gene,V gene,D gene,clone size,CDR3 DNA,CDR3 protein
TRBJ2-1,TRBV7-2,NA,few,TGTGCCAGCAGCTTAAGACTCTGGTGGGGTGAGCAGTTCTTC,CASSLRLWWGEQFF
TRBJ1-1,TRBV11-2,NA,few,TGTGCCAGCAGCCGAGGGAACGAAGCTTTCTTT,CASSRGNEAFF
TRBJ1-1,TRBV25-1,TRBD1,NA,TGTGCCAGCGTTGGGCCCCCGACAGGGGTGAACACTGAAGCTTTCTTT,CASVGPPTGVNTEAFF
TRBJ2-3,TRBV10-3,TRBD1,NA,TGTGCCATCAGTGCGACCGGGACAGGGCCCTCCACAGATACGCAGTATTTT,CAISATGTGPSTDTQYF
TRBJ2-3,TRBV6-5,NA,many,TGTGCCAGCAGACTCGACGGGTCTAGCACAGATACGCAGTATTTT,CASRLDGSSTDTQYF
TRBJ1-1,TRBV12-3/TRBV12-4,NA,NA,TGTGCCAGCAGACTGGAAGGGGACACTGAAGCTTTCTTT,CASRLEGDTEAFF
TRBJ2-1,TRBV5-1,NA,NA,TGCGCCAGCCTTAAGAGTCCCGGGACCGCCGGCAATGAGCAGTTCTTC,CASLKSPGTAGNEQFF
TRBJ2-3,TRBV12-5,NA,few,TGTGCTAGTGGTTTGGTATCGACGGATACGCAGTATTTT,CASGLVSTDTQYF
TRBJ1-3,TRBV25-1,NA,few,TGTGCCAGCAGTGCCGAAAGAAACACCATATATTTT,CASSAERNTIYF
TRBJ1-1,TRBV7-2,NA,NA,TGTGCCAGCAGCTTCTGGTTCAACACTGAAGCTTTCTTT,CASSFWFNTEAFF
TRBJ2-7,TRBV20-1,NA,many,TGCAGTGCACCGAACCAGGGGAGCTCCTACGAGCAGTACTTC,CSAPNQGSSYEQYF
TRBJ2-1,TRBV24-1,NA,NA,TGTGCCACCAGTGATTTCACTGGGGCCAATGAGCAGTTCTTC,CATSDFTGANEQFF
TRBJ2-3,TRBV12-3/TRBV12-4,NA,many,TGTGCCAGCAACCTACGACGGAGCACAGATACGCAGTATTTT,CASNLRRSTDTQYF
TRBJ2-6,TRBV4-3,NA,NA,TGCGCCAGCAGCCAAGAACCGGACACAACCAACGTCCTGACTTTC,CASSQEPDTTNVLTF
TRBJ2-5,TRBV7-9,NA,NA,TGTGCCAGCAGCTTAGCGGGTAGGGGCCCAGCCTACGGGCAGTACTTC,CASSLAGRGPAYGQYF
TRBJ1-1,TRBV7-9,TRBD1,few,TGTGCCAGCAGCTTGACAGGGGATTACACTGAAGCTTTCTTT,CASSLTGDYTEAFF
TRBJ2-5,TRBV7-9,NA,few,TGTGCCAGCAGCCCTGGACAGGGAGGGACCGGGGAGACCCAGTACTTC,CASSPGQGGTGETQYF
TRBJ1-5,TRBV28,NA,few,TGTGCCAGCAGTTCCCTTCCCGGTGTGAGCAATCAGCCCCAGCATTTT,CASSSLPGVSNQPQHF
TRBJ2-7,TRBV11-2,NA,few,TGTGCCAGCAGCTCGGAGGGGGGTTCCTACGAGCAGTACTTC,CASSSEGGSYEQYF
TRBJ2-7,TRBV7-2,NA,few,TGTGCCAGCAGCCCCAAATCGGCGGGGACGGGTTCATACGAGCAGTACTTC,CASSPKSAGTGSYEQYF
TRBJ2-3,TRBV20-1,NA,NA,TGCAGTGCTAGAGTTGGGCCCGGGGTCCCCACAGATACGCAGTATTTT,CSARVGPGVPTDTQYF
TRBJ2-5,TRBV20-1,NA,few,TGCAGTGCTAGATCCGCCGTCGGGGAGACCCAGTACTTC,CSARSAVGETQYF
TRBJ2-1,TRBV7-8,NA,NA,TGTGCCAGCAGCCATCAGGGCTTGGGGAATGAGCAGTTCTTC,CASSHQGLGNEQFF
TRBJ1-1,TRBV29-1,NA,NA,TGCAGCGTTGAAGACCGGGGGAACACTGAAGCTTTCTTT,CSVEDRGNTEAFF
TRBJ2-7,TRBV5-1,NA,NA,TGCGCCAGCAGCCCCCGGACCTCGCAGGAGGCCCAGTACTTC,CASSPRTSQEAQYF
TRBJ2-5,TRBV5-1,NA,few,TGCGCCAGCAGCTGGACCCGGCCCCAAGAGACCCAGTACTTC,CASSWTRPQETQYF
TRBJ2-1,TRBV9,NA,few,TGTGCCAGCAGCGTAGCTATCGGGGGCCTTTACAATGAGCAGTTCTTC,CASSVAIGGLYNEQFF
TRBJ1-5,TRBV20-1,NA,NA,TGCAGTGCCTTTAACCGACAAGGCAATCAGCCCCAGCATTTT,CSAFNRQGNQPQHF
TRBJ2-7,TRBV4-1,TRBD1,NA,TGCGCCAGCAGCCAAGTTGGGGACAGGGGGTTTTACGAGCAGTACTTC,CASSQVGDRGFYEQYF
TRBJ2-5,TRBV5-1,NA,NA,TGCGCCAGCAGCAGAGGACAGCCGGCGGGGGAGCAGTACTTC,CASSRGQPAGEQYF
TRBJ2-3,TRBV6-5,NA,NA,TGTGCCAGCAGTCTGTCCCTCGGTACTAAGGATACGCAGTATTTT,CASSLSLGTKDTQYF
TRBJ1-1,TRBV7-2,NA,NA,TGTGCCAGCAGCTTTGGGGTCTGGAACACTGAAGCTTTCTTT,CASSFGVWNTEAFF
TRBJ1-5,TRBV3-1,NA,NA,TGTGCCAGCAGCCAAGCAGGGGGCAATCAGCCCCAGCATTTT,CASSQAGGNQPQHF
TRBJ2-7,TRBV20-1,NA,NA,TGCAGTGCTGTCGGGGAGATCTACGAGCAGTACTTC,CSAVGEIYEQYF
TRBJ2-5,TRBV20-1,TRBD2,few,TGCAGTGCTAGACAGCGGGGGAGCTCCCAAGAGACCCAGTACTTC,CSARQRGSSQETQYF
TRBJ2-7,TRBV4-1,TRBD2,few,TGCGCCAGCAGCCAGGGATTCGGGACTAAAGCCTACGAGCAGTACTTC,CASSQGFGTKAYEQYF
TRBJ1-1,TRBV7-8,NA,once,TGTGCCGGCAGCTTAGGCGTCGGGACTGAAGCTTTCTTT,CAGSLGVGTEAFF
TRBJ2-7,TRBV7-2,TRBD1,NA,TGTGCCAGCAGCTTAGGGGGACAGGGTCGCTACGAGCAGTACTTC,CASSLGGQGRYEQYF
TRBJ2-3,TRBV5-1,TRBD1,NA,TGCGCCAGCAGCCGACAGGGGGAGAACACAGATACGCAGTATTTT,CASSRQGENTDTQYF
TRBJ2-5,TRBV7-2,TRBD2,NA,TGTGCCAGCAGCTTAGCGCTGACTAGCGGGGTTGAACGGGAGACCCAGTACTTC,CASSLALTSGVERETQYF
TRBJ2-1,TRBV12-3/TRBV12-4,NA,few,TGTGCCAGCAGTTTGGGGGTAGCGCCACCTTACAATGAGCAGTTCTTC,CASSLGVAPPYNEQFF
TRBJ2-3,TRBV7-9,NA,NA,TGTGCCAGCAGCTTCGCCGATAGATATACGCAGTATTTT,CASSFADRYTQYF
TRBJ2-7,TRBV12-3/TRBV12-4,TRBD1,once,TGTGCCAGCAGTATAACAGGGGGCAACTACAATGAGCAGTACTTC,CASSITGGNYNEQYF
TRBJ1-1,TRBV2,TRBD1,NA,TGTGCCAGCAGTGACCCGGGACAGGGGGGGCGGACTGAAGCTTTCTTT,CASSDPGQGGRTEAFF
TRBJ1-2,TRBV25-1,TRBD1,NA,TGTGCCAGCAGCCTCGGGACAGATGATGGCTACACCTTC,CASSLGTDDGYTF
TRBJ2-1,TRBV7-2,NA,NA,TGTGCCAGCAGCTTAGGGGGGACCTCCCGCTCCTACAATGAGCAGTTCTTC,CASSLGGTSRSYNEQFF
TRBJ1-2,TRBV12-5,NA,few,TGTGCTAGTGGTTACGGACGGAACTATGGCTACACCTTC,CASGYGRNYGYTF
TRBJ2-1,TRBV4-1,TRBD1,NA,TGCGCCAGCAGCCAGACAGGGTACAATGAGCAGTTCTTC,CASSQTGYNEQFF
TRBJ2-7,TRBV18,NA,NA,TGTGCCAGCTCACCGCGACGGGGACGGGGCGAGCAGTACTTC,CASSPRRGRGEQYF
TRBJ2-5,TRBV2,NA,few,TGTGCCAGCGACCCGTCCAGTCAGACCCAGTACTTC,CASDPSSQTQYF
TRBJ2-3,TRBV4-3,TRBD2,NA,TGCGCCAGCAGCCAAGACGCTAGCGGGGGTAACGGGGATACGCAGTATTTT,CASSQDASGGNGDTQYF
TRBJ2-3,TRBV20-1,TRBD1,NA,TGCAGTGCCCCCGGCAGGGGGCGCACAGATACGCAGTATTTT,CSAPGRGRTDTQYF
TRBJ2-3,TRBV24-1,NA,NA,TGTGCCACCAGTGATCCCGCGGTGGTCCCCGGGACAGATACGCAGTATTTT,CATSDPAVVPGTDTQYF
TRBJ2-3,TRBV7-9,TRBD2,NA,TGTGCCAGCAGCCCAGGGCTAGCGGGGAAAAATACGCAGTATTTT,CASSPGLAGKNTQYF
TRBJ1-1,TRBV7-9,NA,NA,TGTGCCAGCAGCCCCCGGCCCATGAACACTGAAGCTTTCTTT,CASSPRPMNTEAFF
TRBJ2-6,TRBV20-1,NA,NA,TGCAGTGCGAGAGATGGGTCTGGGGCCAACGTCCTGACTTTC,CSARDGSGANVLTF
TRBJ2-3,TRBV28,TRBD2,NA,TGTGCCAGCAGTTTGTCCTTTGCGGGGGTGGCAGATACGCAGTATTTT,CASSLSFAGVADTQYF
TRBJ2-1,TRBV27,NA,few,TGTGCCAGCAAATTGGGGGGATATTACAATGAGCAGTTCTTC,CASKLGGYYNEQFF
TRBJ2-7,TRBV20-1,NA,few,TGCAGTGCTAGAGGTAGAGGGGGGACCTACGAGCAGTACTTC,CSARGRGGTYEQYF